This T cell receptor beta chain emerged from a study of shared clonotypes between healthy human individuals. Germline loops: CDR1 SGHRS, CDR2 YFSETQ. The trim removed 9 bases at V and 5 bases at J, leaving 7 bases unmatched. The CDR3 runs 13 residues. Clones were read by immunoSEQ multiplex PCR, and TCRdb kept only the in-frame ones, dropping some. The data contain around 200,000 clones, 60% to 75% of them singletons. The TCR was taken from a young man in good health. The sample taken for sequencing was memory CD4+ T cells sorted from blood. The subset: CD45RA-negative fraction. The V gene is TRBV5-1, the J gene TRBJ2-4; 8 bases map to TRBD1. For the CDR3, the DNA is TGCGCCACTTCGACAGGGGCTGAAAACATTCAGTACTTC. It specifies CATSTGAENIQYF.